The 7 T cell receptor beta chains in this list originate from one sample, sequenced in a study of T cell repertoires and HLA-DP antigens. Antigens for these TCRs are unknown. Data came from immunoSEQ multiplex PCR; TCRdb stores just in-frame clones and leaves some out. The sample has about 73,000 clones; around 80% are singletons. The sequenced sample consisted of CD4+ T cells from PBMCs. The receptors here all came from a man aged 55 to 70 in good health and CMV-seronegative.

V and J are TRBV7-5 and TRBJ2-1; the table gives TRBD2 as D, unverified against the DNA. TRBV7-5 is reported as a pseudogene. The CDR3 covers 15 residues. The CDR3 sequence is CARSYRLEGGNEQFF. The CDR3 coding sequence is TGTGCCAGAAGCTATCGACTAGAAGGTGGTAATGAGCAGTTCTTC.

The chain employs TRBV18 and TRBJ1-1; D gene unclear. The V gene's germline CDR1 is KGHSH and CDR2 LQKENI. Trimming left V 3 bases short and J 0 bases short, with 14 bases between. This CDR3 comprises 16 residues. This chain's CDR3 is CASSPWPPVMNTEAFF. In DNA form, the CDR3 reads TGTGCCAGCTCACCCTGGCCGCCCGTAATGAACACTGAAGCTTTCTTT.

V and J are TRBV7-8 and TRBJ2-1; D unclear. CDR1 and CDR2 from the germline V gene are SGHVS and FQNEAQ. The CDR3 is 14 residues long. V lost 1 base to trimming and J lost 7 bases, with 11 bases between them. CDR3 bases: TGTGCCAGCAGCTTAGTAGCAGGTGGGAATGAGCAGTTCTTC. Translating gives CASSLVAGGNEQFF. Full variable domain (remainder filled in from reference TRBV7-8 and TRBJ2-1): GAGVSQSPRYKVAKRGQDVALRCDPISGHVSLFWYQQALGQGPEFLTYFQNEAQLDKSGLPSDRFFAERPEGSVSTLKIQRTQQEDSAVYLCASSLVAGGNEQFFGPGTRLTVL.

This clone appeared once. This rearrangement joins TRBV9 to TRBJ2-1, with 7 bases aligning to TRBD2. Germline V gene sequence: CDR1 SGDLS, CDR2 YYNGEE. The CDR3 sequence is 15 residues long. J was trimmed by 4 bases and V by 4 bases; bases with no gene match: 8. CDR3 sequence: CASSHGASGYNEQFF. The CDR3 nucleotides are TGTGCCAGCAGCCATGGGGCTAGCGGATACAATGAGCAGTTCTTC.

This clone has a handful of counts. The CDR3 loop is CASSAGGDRNEKLFF. The CDR3 DNA is TGTGCCAGCAGCGCCGGCGGAGACCGTAATGAAAAACTGTTTTTT. The chain carries TRBV7-2 and TRBJ1-4; D not resolved. The CDR3 runs to 15 residues. Trimming took 5 bases from V and 4 from J, leaving 14 bases between them. CDR1 and CDR2 from the germline V gene are SGHTA and FQGNSA.

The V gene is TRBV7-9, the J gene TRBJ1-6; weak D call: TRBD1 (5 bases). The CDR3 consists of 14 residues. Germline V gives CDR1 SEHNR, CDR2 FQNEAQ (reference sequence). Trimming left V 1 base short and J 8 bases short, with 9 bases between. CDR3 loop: CASSLGEGYSPLHF. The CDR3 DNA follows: TGTGCCAGCAGCTTAGGGGAGGGGTATTCACCCCTCCACTTT.

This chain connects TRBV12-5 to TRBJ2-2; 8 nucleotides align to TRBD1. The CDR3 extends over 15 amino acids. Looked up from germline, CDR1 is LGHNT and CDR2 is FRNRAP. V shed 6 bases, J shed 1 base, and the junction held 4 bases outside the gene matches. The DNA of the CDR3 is TGTGCTAGTGGAAATGGACAGGGGAACACCGGGGAGCTGTTTTTT. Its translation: CASGNGQGNTGELFF.